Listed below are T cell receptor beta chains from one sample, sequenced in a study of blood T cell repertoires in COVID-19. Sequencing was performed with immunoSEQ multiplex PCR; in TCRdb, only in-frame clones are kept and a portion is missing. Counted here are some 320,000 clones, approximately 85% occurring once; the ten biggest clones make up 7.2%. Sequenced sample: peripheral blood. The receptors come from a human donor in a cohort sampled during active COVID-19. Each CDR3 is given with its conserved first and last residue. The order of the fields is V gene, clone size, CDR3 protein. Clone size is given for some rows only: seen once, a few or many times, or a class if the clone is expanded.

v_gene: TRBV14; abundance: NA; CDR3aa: CASSQADSFYEQYF
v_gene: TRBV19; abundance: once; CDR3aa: CASSMALGGYEQYF
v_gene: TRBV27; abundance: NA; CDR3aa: CASRAQGYQETQYF
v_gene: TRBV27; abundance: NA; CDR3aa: CASSLDFRHEQFF
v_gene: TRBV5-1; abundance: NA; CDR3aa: CASSLGTGKYEQYF
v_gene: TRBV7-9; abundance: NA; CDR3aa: CASSKRQGFEQYF
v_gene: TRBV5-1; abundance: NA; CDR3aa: CASSSGSNYGYTF
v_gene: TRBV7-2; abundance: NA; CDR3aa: CASSLDRTNTGELFF
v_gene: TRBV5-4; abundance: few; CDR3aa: CASSSGTARSLFF
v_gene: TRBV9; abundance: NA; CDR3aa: CASSVGRDRTAGYTF
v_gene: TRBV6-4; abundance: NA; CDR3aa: CASSEEGGETQYF
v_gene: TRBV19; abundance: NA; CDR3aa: CASSAPKGYGYTF
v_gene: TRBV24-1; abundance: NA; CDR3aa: CATTPREGWVYGYTF
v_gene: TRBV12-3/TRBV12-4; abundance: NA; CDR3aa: CASSLSRNTIYF
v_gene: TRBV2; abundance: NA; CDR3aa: CASTGTYTDTQYF
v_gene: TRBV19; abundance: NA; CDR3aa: CASSKTGGTYYGYTF
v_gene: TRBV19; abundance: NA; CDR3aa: CASNLGSYGYTF
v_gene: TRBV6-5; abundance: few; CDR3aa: CASGSGGNTIYF
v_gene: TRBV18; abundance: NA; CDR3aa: CASSPPADKNTEAFF
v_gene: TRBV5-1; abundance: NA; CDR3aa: CASSLHTGAGANVLTF
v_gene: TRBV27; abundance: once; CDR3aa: CASSPPGLLYTEAFF
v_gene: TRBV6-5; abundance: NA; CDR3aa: CASSYSGRKDSPLHF